This is a list of T cell receptor beta chains from one sample in a study of T cells after yellow fever vaccination. TCRdb redid the calling of the 5' RACE reads with MiXCR, one entry per CDR3 protein. Among fewer than 85,000 distinct CDR3 sequences listed, 7.5% to 9% were seen once. Sequencing was performed on CD8+ T cells sorted from PBMCs, taken on the day of the yellow fever booster vaccination. The receptor set was obtained from a young man who received the YFV17D yellow fever vaccine. The CDR3 runs from the conserved cysteine through the conserved F or W. A D gene is named only where the DNA matches it firmly. Size tells how often a clone was seen (once, few, many) or the class of an expanded clone, and some rows leave it out.

j_call v_call clone_size d_call cdr3_nt cdr3_aa
TRBJ2-5 TRBV7-2 . TRBD2 TGTGCCAGCAGCGGGCTAGCGGGAGGACCCTCAAGAGAGACCCAGTACTTC CASSGLAGGPSRETQYF
TRBJ2-7 TRBV10-1 . TRBD2 TGCGCCAGCAGCCCCGGGACTAGCGACTCCTACGAGCAGTACTTC CASSPGTSDSYEQYF
TRBJ1-5 TRBV12-3/TRBV12-4 many TRBD1 TGTGCCAGCAGTCTCGGACAGGGAGTGGATCAGCCCCAGCATTTT CASSLGQGVDQPQHF
TRBJ2-7 TRBV18 few . TGTGCCAGCTCACCATTGGACTCCCTCTACGAGCAGTACTTC CASSPLDSLYEQYF
TRBJ1-4 TRBV4-3 . . TGCGCCAGCAGCCAAGAACGAAGGCGGGAAAAACTGTTTTTT CASSQERRREKLFF
TRBJ2-3 TRBV10-2 . . TGCGCCAGCACCTCTAGGGATACGCAGTATTTT CASTSRDTQYF
TRBJ2-7 TRBV20-1 many TRBD1 TGCAGTGCTAGAGATTTAGGGACAGTCTACGAGCAGTACTTC CSARDLGTVYEQYF
TRBJ2-5 TRBV7-9 . . TGTGCCAGCAGCTCCCCCGCTTGGGGGACCCAGTACTTC CASSSPAWGTQYF
TRBJ2-1 TRBV29-1 few . TGCAGCGTTGACCACGAGGTGGGGGATGAGCAGTTCTTC CSVDHEVGDEQFF
TRBJ2-1 TRBV4-3 many . TGCGCCAGCAGCCAAGCTGGGAAGGGGGAGCAGTTCTTC CASSQAGKGEQFF
TRBJ2-7 TRBV27 few . TGTGCCAGCAGTTTATCATCACCCCCGGGCTACGAGCAGTACTTC CASSLSSPPGYEQYF
TRBJ2-7 TRBV7-6 . TRBD2 TGTGCCAGCAGCTTAGGGACTAGCGGCACCTACGAGCAGTACTTC CASSLGTSGTYEQYF
TRBJ2-1 TRBV7-8 . TRBD2 TGTGCCAGCAGCTTAGAGGGGACTAGTATCACCAATGAGCAGTTCTTC CASSLEGTSITNEQFF
TRBJ2-3 TRBV6-5 few TRBD1 TGTGCCAGCAGTTACCCTGACAGGGATCCCACAGATACGCAGTATTTT CASSYPDRDPTDTQYF
TRBJ2-7 TRBV3-1 . . TGTGCCATCAGCCAAGATACCCCCTACGAGCAGTACTTC CAISQDTPYEQYF
TRBJ2-7 TRBV19 . . TGTGCCAGTAGTATGGTTCGGGACGGTTCCTACGAGCAGTACTTC CASSMVRDGSYEQYF
TRBJ2-4 TRBV4-3 . . TGCGCCAGCAGCCAAGACAGGGGAAGGAAGGACATTCAGTACTTC CASSQDRGRKDIQYF
TRBJ2-2 TRBV6-4 . . TGTGCCAGCAGTGAGGATGGGATAGGCACCGGGGAGCTGTTTTTT CASSEDGIGTGELFF
TRBJ2-7 TRBV30 many . TGTGCCTGGAAGGGGCAGAAGTCCTACGAGCAGTACTTC CAWKGQKSYEQYF
TRBJ2-7 TRBV29-1 . . TGCAGCGTTGCCGGGGGCTCCTACGAGCAGTACTTC CSVAGGSYEQYF
TRBJ2-1 TRBV29-1 . . TGCAGCGTGCCGGGTGCGGGCAGATGGGTGGATGAGCAGTTCTTC CSVPGAGRWVDEQFF
TRBJ2-5 TRBV20-1 many . TGCAGTGCTAGAGATCAGGAGGGGCGAGGGGAGACCCAGTACTTC CSARDQEGRGETQYF
TRBJ2-3 TRBV12-3/TRBV12-4 many TRBD2 TGTGCCAGCAGTTCTTCTCCTAGCGGGATGGGAGATACGCAGTATTTT CASSSSPSGMGDTQYF
TRBJ2-1 TRBV12-3/TRBV12-4 many . TGTGCCAGCAGTTCAAGCGAAGGGCCCTACAATGAGCAGTTCTTC CASSSSEGPYNEQFF
TRBJ2-7 TRBV29-1 few TRBD1 TGCAGCGCCGTCTCGGGACAGGATTCCTACGAGCAGTACTTC CSAVSGQDSYEQYF
TRBJ2-1 TRBV9 few TRBD2 TGTGCCAGCAGCACCGGGAGGGGCGAGCAGTTCTTC CASSTGRGEQFF
TRBJ1-1 TRBV5-4 . . TGTGCCAGCAGCCTGGGGGCGGCGGGGGCGAGGTCTGAAGCTTTCTTT CASSLGAAGARSEAFF
TRBJ2-1 TRBV15 many TRBD1 TGTGCCATCACTTCGGGGACAGGGTTTAGCAATGAGCAGTTCTTC CAITSGTGFSNEQFF
TRBJ1-2 TRBV24-1 many . TGTGCCACCAGTGAATTTGATGAGAATGGCTACACCTTC CATSEFDENGYTF
TRBJ2-1 TRBV15 many TRBD2 TGTGCCACCACCCCGACTAGCGGGAGGAACAATGAGCAGTTCTTC CATTPTSGRNNEQFF
TRBJ2-1 TRBV7-8 . TRBD2 TGTGCCAGCAGCTTAGGAGTAGCGGGGGGCTGGTACAATGAGCAGTTCTTC CASSLGVAGGWYNEQFF